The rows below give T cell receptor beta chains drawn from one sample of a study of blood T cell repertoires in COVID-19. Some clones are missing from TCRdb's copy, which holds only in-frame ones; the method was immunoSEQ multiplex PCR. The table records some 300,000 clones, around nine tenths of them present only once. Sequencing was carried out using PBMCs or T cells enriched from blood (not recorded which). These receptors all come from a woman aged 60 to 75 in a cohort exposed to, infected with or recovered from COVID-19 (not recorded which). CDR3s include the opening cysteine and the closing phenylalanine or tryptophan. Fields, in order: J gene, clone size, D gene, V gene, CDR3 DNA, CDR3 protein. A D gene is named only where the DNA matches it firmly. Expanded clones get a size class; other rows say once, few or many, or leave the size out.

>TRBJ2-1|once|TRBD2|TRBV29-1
TGCAGCGTAGCCGGGACTAGCGTTCATAGCTCCTACAATGAGCAGTTCTTC
CSVAGTSVHSSYNEQFF
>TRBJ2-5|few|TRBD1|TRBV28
TGTGCCAGCAGTTTCGGACAGGGAGCTCAAGAGACCCAGTACTTC
CASSFGQGAQETQYF
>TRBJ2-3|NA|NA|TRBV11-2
TGTGCCAGCAGGTTTCAGGGGTGGATGACAGATACGCAGTATTTT
CASRFQGWMTDTQYF
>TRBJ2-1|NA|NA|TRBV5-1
TGCGCCAGCAGCTTGGCCGGACTCAATGAGCAGTTCTTC
CASSLAGLNEQFF
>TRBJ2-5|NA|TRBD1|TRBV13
TGTGCCAGCAGGCCACAGGGGGCGGAGACCCAGTACTTC
CASRPQGAETQYF
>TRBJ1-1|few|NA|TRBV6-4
TGTGCCAGCAGTGACAGGGGTACGGGTGAAGCTTTCTTT
CASSDRGTGEAFF
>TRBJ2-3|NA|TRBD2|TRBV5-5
TGTGCCAGCAGCTTGCGGGAGGGCCGAGGCACAGATACGCAGTATTTT
CASSLREGRGTDTQYF
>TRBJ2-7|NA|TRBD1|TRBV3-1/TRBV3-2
TGTGCCAGCAGCCAAGCCGGGACAGGTACGTACGAGCAGTACTTC
CASSQAGTGTYEQYF
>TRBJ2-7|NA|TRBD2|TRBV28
TGTGCCAGCAGTAACCCTGGACTAGCGACCGAGCAGTACTTC
CASSNPGLATEQYF
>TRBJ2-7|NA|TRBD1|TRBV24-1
TGTGCCACCAGTGACGACAGGGGGACCTACGAGCAGTACTTC
CATSDDRGTYEQYF